The 2 T cell receptor beta chains listed next were all sequenced from one sample in a study of blood T cell repertoires in COVID-19. TCRdb's table, derived via immunoSEQ multiplex PCR, lists solely in-frame clones and lacks some. Among some 150,000 clones listed, around four fifths were seen once. Sequenced input: peripheral blood. These receptors originate from a man aged 35-49 years who had recovered from COVID-19.

The V and J genes are TRBV4-1 and TRBJ1-3, with a tentative D call TRBD1 (5 bases). V was clipped by 2 bases and J by 11 bases, with 22 bases between them. Germline V gene lookup returns CDR1 MGHRA and CDR2 YSYEKL. There are 16 residues in the CDR3. The CDR3 DNA sequence: TGCGCCAGCAGCCAAACATGGCAGGACACAAGGCGCGCCATATATTTT. This gives the protein CASSQTWQDTRRAIYF.

The gene calls are TRBV5-6 and TRBJ2-1, with 7 bases aligning to TRBD2. Per the germline V gene, CDR1 is SGHDT and CDR2 is YYEEEE. The CDR3 is 17 amino acids. V trimming: 4 bases; J trimming: 3 bases; junction bases outside the gene matches: 13. This CDR3 reads CASSITGGLSRYNEQFF. The CDR3 DNA is TGTGCCAGCAGCATCACCGGGGGACTATCACGCTACAATGAGCAGTTCTTC.